This passage covers 23 T cell receptor beta chains from one sample sequenced in a study of naive CD8 T cells in extremely preterm neonates. Elective cesarean births at roughly 37-43 weeks, without labor or membrane rupture, supplied the cord blood. Only in-frame clones appear in the TCRdb table, and some are missing; sequencing was by immunoSEQ multiplex PCR. The table records about 7,300 clones, 80% to 95% of them present only once. The source material was naive CD8+ T cells from cord blood. The receptors come from a newborn in good health.

V usage is TRBV30 and J usage is TRBJ1-2, with D perhaps matching TRBD1 (5 bases). The germline V and J ends were trimmed by 8 bases and 5 bases, with 12 bases remaining between them. The CDR3 length is 11 residues. The germline V gene has CDR1 GTSNPN and CDR2 SVGIG (reference sequence). The CDR3 DNA reads as TGTGCCCAACAGGCTTTTTATGGCTACACCTTC. Protein sequence: CAQQAFYGYTF.

V usage is TRBV19 and J usage is TRBJ2-1; 10 positions agree with TRBD2. Trimming took 6 bases from V and 0 from J; bases not matched to a gene: 5. The CDR3 totals 16 residues. Germline V gene sequence: CDR1 LNHDA, CDR2 SQIVND (reference sequence). The CDR3 spells CASSHSSGGSYNEQFF. The CDR3 DNA reads as TGTGCCAGTAGCCACTCTAGCGGGGGCTCCTACAATGAGCAGTTCTTC.

In DNA, the CDR3 is TGTGCCAGCAGCCGAGCGGGAGGGCCTGGAGATACGCAGTATTTT. It specifies CASSRAGGPGDTQYF. The genes are TRBV7-9 and TRBJ2-3; 10 bases map to TRBD2. Germline trimming cut 5 bases from V and 5 bases from J; bases unmatched to any gene: 7. The CDR3 totals 15 residues. Germline V gene lookup returns CDR1 SEHNR and CDR2 FQNEAQ (reference sequence).

This chain links TRBV4-1 with TRBJ2-1; 8 nucleotides match TRBD2. The CDR3 length is 15 residues. Germline trimming cut 1 base from V and 6 bases from J; bases unmatched to any gene: 5. CDR1 is MGHRA and CDR2 is YSYEKL in the germline V gene. CDR3 sequence: CASSQAGGLVNEQFF. The CDR3 DNA is TGCGCCAGCAGCCAAGCGGGGGGGCTAGTCAATGAGCAGTTCTTC.

The chain has TRBV19 and TRBJ1-1; D may be TRBD1 (5 bases). CDR1 is LNHDA, CDR2 SQIVND, per germline (reference sequence). The CDR3 is made up of 14 amino acids. The V gene lost 5 bases and the J gene lost 4 bases, with 14 bases spanning the gap. The CDR3 is CASSPLLGGTEAFF. CDR3 DNA: TGTGCCAGTAGTCCCTTGTTGGGGGGCACTGAAGCTTTCTTT.

This clone was detected only a few times. The rearrangement links TRBV4-3 to TRBJ1-3; D gene unclear. The germline V and J ends were trimmed by 0 bases and 4 bases, with 10 bases remaining between them. CDR1 is LGHNA, CDR2 YSLEER, per germline. CDR3 size: 15 residues. CDR3 sequence: CASSQDIGEGNTIYF. The CDR3 DNA sequence: TGCGCCAGCAGCCAAGATATTGGGGAGGGAAACACCATATATTTT.

The genes are TRBV19 and TRBJ1-4; D is possibly TRBD1 (6 bases). The germline V gene encodes CDR1 LNHDA and CDR2 SQIVND (reference sequence). V was trimmed by 4 bases and J by 5 bases, leaving 14 bases between them. This CDR3 contains 15 residues. CDR3 sequence (DNA): TGTGCCAGTAGTACGCCTCGGGACACCAATGAAAAACTGTTTTTT. Translation gives CASSTPRDTNEKLFF.

The chain links TRBV30 to TRBJ2-7; TRBD2 matches at 12 bases. Germline V gene data show CDR1 as GTSNPN and CDR2 as SVGIG (reference sequence). The CDR3 length is 13 residues. Trimming cost V 4 bases and J 2 bases; bases outside gene matches: 0. The CDR3 region has the DNA TGTGCCTGGACTAGCGGGAGGGCCTACGAGCAGTACTTC. The encoded protein is CAWTSGRAYEQYF.

This clone was seen a few times. The chain recombines TRBV4-3 with TRBJ2-3; TRBD2 matches at 8 bases. Germline V gives CDR1 LGHNA, CDR2 YSLEER. The CDR3 spans 16 residues. V was pared by 0 bases and J by 0 bases, with 2 bases of the junction left unmatched. The CDR3 DNA reads as TGCGCCAGCAGCCAAGACAGCGGGAGTAGCACAGATACGCAGTATTTT. It specifies CASSQDSGSSTDTQYF.

The chain combines TRBV5-1 with TRBJ1-1, with TRBD1 matching over 9 bases. Germline V gene data show CDR1 as SGHRS and CDR2 as YFSETQ. After removal of 4 bases from V and 3 bases from J, the junction contained 7 bases not matched to a gene. The CDR3 is 15 residues long. The CDR3 nucleotides are TGCGCCAGCAGCATTCCACAGGGGGCCGACACTGAAGCTTTCTTT. Protein product: CASSIPQGADTEAFF.

DNA of the CDR3: TGCAGCGTTCCGGGACAGGGTGGCTACACCTTC. It translates to CSVPGQGGYTF. The chain joins TRBV29-1 to TRBJ1-2; 9 nucleotides align to TRBD1. Germline V lookup: CDR1 SQVTM, CDR2 ANQGSEA. V dropped 5 bases and J dropped 7; count of bases not matched to a gene: 2. The CDR3 has 11 residues.

This clone was recorded once. J is TRBJ2-2 and V is TRBV9; D is perhaps TRBD2 (5 bases). The CDR3 is 13 amino acids. Trimming stripped 7 bases from V and 4 bases from J, with 11 bases between. The germline V gene encodes CDR1 SGDLS and CDR2 YYNGEE. The CDR3, as DNA: TGTGCCAGCGTTGGACTGGCCACCGGGGAGCTGTTTTTT. It yields the protein CASVGLATGELFF.

The chain recombines TRBV28 with TRBJ2-1; 7 bases line up with TRBD1. The CDR3 totals 13 residues. Germline trimming cut 4 bases from V and 4 bases from J; bases unmatched to any gene: 1. Germline loops: CDR1 MDHEN, CDR2 SYDVKM. The CDR3 loop reads CASSSQGYNEQFF. The CDR3 DNA follows: TGTGCCAGCAGTTCACAGGGGTACAATGAGCAGTTCTTC.

The CDR3 bases are TGTGCCAGCAGCGCAGACGGGACTAGCGCGAGCTCCTACAATGAGCAGTTCTTC. It codes for CASSADGTSASSYNEQFF. This rearrangement joins TRBV7-6 to TRBJ2-1; 10 bases map to TRBD2. The CDR3 totals 18 residues. CDR1 is SGHVS, CDR2 FNYEAQ, per germline. V shed 5 bases, J shed 0 bases, and the junction held 10 bases outside the gene matches.

The genes are TRBV9 and TRBJ2-3; 7 positions agree with TRBD2. CDR1 is SGDLS and CDR2 is YYNGEE in the germline V gene. The CDR3 covers 15 residues. The ends lost 3 bases at V and 0 bases at J; junction bases unmatched: 4. The CDR3 bases are TGTGCCAGCAGCGGAATTAGCGGGAGCACAGATACGCAGTATTTT. It specifies CASSGISGSTDTQYF.

V is TRBV12-5 and J is TRBJ2-7, with 9 bases identical to TRBD2. This CDR3 is built from 16 residues. Germline V gene data show CDR1 as LGHNT and CDR2 as FRNRAP. V lost 1 base to trimming and J lost 7 bases; unmatched junction nucleotides: 11. The CDR3 is CASGLARLAESREQYF. CDR3 in DNA: TGTGCTAGTGGTTTGGCCCGACTAGCGGAGTCTAGGGAGCAGTACTTC.

The chain uses TRBV4-2 and TRBJ2-1, with 8 nucleotides matching TRBD1. Trimming at V came to 5 bases and at J to 8 bases, leaving 8 bases not matched to a gene. The CDR3 extends over 14 amino acids. Germline V CDR1 and CDR2: LGHNA, YNFKEQ. CDR3 coding DNA: TGTGCCAGCAGCTACAGGACAGGGCCCGATGAGCAGTTCTTC. Translation: CASSYRTGPDEQFF.

This chain links TRBV6-5 with TRBJ1-4, with a possible D match to TRBD1 (5 bases). The CDR3 is made up of 10 amino acids. Looked up from germline, CDR1 is MNHEY and CDR2 is SVGAGI. V shed 10 bases and J shed 13 bases, with 13 bases lying between them. CDR3 nucleotide sequence: TGTGCCATTACAGGAAGAGGACTGTTTTTT. Its protein product is CAITGRGLFF.

The rearrangement uses TRBV10-3 and TRBJ2-7; D gene unclear. This CDR3 comprises 12 residues. The V gene lost 3 bases and the J gene lost 2 bases, with 5 bases spanning the gap. The germline V gene has CDR1 ENHRY and CDR2 SYGVKD. The CDR3 nucleotides read TGTGCCATCAGTGACCGGGCCTACGAGCAGTACTTC. Its translation is CAISDRAYEQYF.

The chain recombines TRBV5-1 with TRBJ2-1, with 8 bases lining up with TRBD1. The length of the CDR3 is 15 residues. CDR1 and CDR2 from the germline V gene are SGHRS and YFSETQ. V shed 1 base and J 0 bases; nucleotides not matched to a gene: 0. CDR3 in amino acids: CASSLTGGSYNEQFF. The CDR3 nucleotides are TGCGCCAGCAGCTTGACAGGGGGCTCCTACAATGAGCAGTTCTTC.

This clone appeared once. The chain has TRBV6-1 and TRBJ1-2; a possible D gene is TRBD1 (5 bases). Germline CDR1 MNHNS, CDR2 SASEGT. The CDR3 length is 12 residues. V lost 8 bases and J lost 8, with 15 bases in between. CDR3 DNA sequence: TGTGCCAGCTGGGTTGCGGGGGAAGGCTACACCTTC. It yields the protein CASWVAGEGYTF.

This chain uses TRBV7-9 with TRBJ1-5; D ambiguous. This CDR3 spans 14 amino acids. V lost 3 bases and J 4 bases, leaving 10 bases between the germline ends. The germline CDR1 and CDR2 sequences are SEHNR and FQNEAQ (reference sequence). CDR3 in DNA: TGTGCCAGCAGCTTGGCCTCGGGAAATCAGCCCCAGCATTTT. Its protein product is CASSLASGNQPQHF.

The chain recombines TRBV7-9 with TRBJ2-6; 9 bases are a match to TRBD1. V trimming: 1 base; J trimming: 4 bases; junction bases outside the gene matches: 5. This CDR3 comprises 17 residues. Germline V CDR1 and CDR2: SEHNR, FQNEAQ (reference sequence). This chain's CDR3 is CASSLGNRGLGANVLTF. CDR3 sequence (DNA): TGTGCCAGCAGCTTAGGGAACAGGGGGCTAGGGGCCAACGTCCTGACTTTC.